The next 26 T cell receptor beta chains were all read from a single sample in a study of control samples from healthy donors and cancer patients. Only in-frame clones appear in the TCRdb table, and some are missing; sequencing was by immunoSEQ multiplex PCR. This table holds 100,000 to 150,000 clones, 80% to 95% found once. What was sequenced was blood. Receptors originate from a man in his forties or fifties in good health.

This chain links TRBV6-2 or TRBV6-3 with TRBJ1-1; D is perhaps TRBD1 (5 bases). CDR3 size: 17 residues. The V gene's germline CDR1 is MNHEY and CDR2 SVGEGT. V gave up 2 bases and J gave up 3 bases, with 19 bases separating them. CDR3 region: CASSYHRLGTRDTEAFF. Here the CDR3 DNA reads TGTGCCAGCAGTTACCACCGCCTTGGGACTAGGGACACTGAAGCTTTCTTT.

DNA for the CDR3: TGTGCCACCGCAGGGGAGGTTCCCAATGAGCAGTTCTTC. Protein: CATAGEVPNEQFF. V gene TRBV24-1 combines with J gene TRBJ2-1; tentatively, D is TRBD1 or TRBD2 (6 bases each). Between the trimmed V and J ends, which lost 9 bases and 6 bases, there was a span of 14 bases. The CDR3 length is 13 residues. Per the germline V gene, CDR1 is KGHDR and CDR2 is SFDVKD.

This chain joins TRBV29-1 and TRBJ1-5; TRBD1 is a possible D gene (5 bases). Germline V lookup: CDR1 SQVTM, CDR2 ANQGSEA. The CDR3 extends over 13 amino acids. The V and J ends lost 4 bases and 4 bases respectively, with 11 bases between them. The CDR3 sequence is CSVVLQGNQPQHF. As DNA, the CDR3 is TGCAGCGTTGTGCTGCAGGGTAATCAGCCCCAGCATTTT.

The gene calls are TRBV7-2 and TRBJ1-6; D not resolved. Germline loops: CDR1 SGHTA, CDR2 FQGNSA. CDR3 length: 14 residues. The V gene lost 3 bases and the J gene lost 0 bases, with 3 bases spanning the gap. In DNA form, the CDR3 reads TGTGCCAGCAGCTTGAGCTCCTATAATTCACCCCTCCACTTT. Translating gives CASSLSSYNSPLHF.

The chain has TRBV10-3 and TRBJ2-2, with TRBD2 matching over 10 bases. With 4 bases clipped from V and 2 bases from J, the junction kept 10 bases outside the gene matches. Germline CDR1 ENHRY, CDR2 SYGVKD. This CDR3 has 18 residues. The CDR3 DNA reads TGTGCCATCAGTGTTGTGGGGGGGACTAGCGTCAACACCGGGGAGCTGTTTTTT. Residues: CAISVVGGTSVNTGELFF.

As for this clone: Other nucleotide sequences in the sample specify the same CDR3. The J gene is TRBJ2-1, the V gene TRBV23-1; D is ambiguous. TRBV23-1 is reported as an ORF; its role is uncertain. This CDR3 is built from 15 residues. V lost 3 bases and J 5 bases, leaving 14 bases between the germline ends. The CDR3 DNA is TGCGCCAGCAGTCATCCTACGCTGGGAAACAATGAGCAGTTCTTC. Encoded protein: CASSHPTLGNNEQFF.

The chain employs TRBV2 and TRBJ1-2; TRBD1 is a possible D gene (5 bases). Germline V gives CDR1 SNHLY, CDR2 FYNNEI. V gave up 6 bases and J gave up 4 bases, with 12 bases separating them. The CDR3 runs 13 residues. In DNA, the CDR3 is TGTGCCAGCAGGGGGGAGGATCCCTATGGCTACACCTTC. This translates into CASRGEDPYGYTF.

The chain is built from TRBV10-3 and TRBJ1-5; 9 bases align to TRBD1. V shed 10 bases and J 4 bases; nucleotides not matched to a gene: 8. Germline CDR1 and CDR2: ENHRY and SYGVKD. CDR3 length: 14 residues. The CDR3 DNA sequence: TGTGCCACCACAGGGGGCCTGGGGAATCAGCCCCAGCATTTT. Encoded protein: CATTGGLGNQPQHF.

This clone was detected only once. The chain combines TRBV19 with TRBJ2-2; 7 bases are a match to TRBD1. Germline V gene data show CDR1 as LNHDA and CDR2 as SQIVND (reference sequence). The CDR3 sequence is 14 residues long. V shed 6 bases and J 4 bases; nucleotides not matched to a gene: 5. This CDR3 is CASRPGQFTGELFF. CDR3 sequence (DNA): TGTGCCAGTAGGCCGGGACAGTTCACCGGGGAGCTGTTTTTT.

The chain recombines TRBV11-2 with TRBJ2-7, with 9 bases identical to TRBD1. CDR1 is SGHAT and CDR2 is FQNNGV in the germline V gene. V trimming: 5 bases; J trimming: 6 bases; junction bases outside the gene matches: 11. The CDR3 is 15 amino acids. The DNA for the CDR3 is TGTGCCAGCAGCCCTACCACCGGGACAGGGACCGAGCAGTACTTC. Amino acids: CASSPTTGTGTEQYF.

J is TRBJ1-2 and V is TRBV11-3; 7 nucleotides agree with TRBD1. V lost 4 bases to trimming and J lost 6 bases; unmatched junction nucleotides: 11. Germline CDR1 is SGHNT and CDR2 is YENEEA. The CDR3 extends over 15 amino acids. The CDR3 nucleotides read TGTGCCAGCAGCTCTCCCATTTGGGACAGTCATGGCTACACCTTC. Amino acid sequence: CASSSPIWDSHGYTF.

This clone was observed a handful of times. This CDR3 is CASISLGSANTGELFF. CDR3 coding DNA: TGTGCCAGCATCTCATTGGGTTCCGCGAACACCGGGGAGCTGTTTTTT. The chain has TRBV5-6 and TRBJ2-2; D remains ambiguous. This CDR3 comprises 16 residues. V lost 6 bases and J 0 bases, leaving 15 bases between the germline ends. The germline gives CDR1 SGHDT, CDR2 YYEEEE.

V is TRBV5-1 and J is TRBJ2-3, with 8 bases fitting TRBD2. Germline V gene data show CDR1 as SGHRS and CDR2 as YFSETQ. The V and J ends lost 0 bases and 6 bases, in that order; junction bases with no gene match: 12. The CDR3 consists of 17 residues. The CDR3 DNA sequence: TGCGCCAGCAGCTTGGCAAGTAGCGGGGCTACCCAGGATACGCAGTATTTT. Translation gives CASSLASSGATQDTQYF.

The chain couples TRBV28 to TRBJ1-1, with 8 bases lining up with TRBD1. There are 12 residues in the CDR3. V lost 6 bases to trimming and J lost 9 bases; unmatched junction nucleotides: 6. Germline V lookup: CDR1 MDHEN, CDR2 SYDVKM. The CDR3 nucleotides read TGTGCCAGCAGGGGTGACAGGGGAAAAGCTTTCTTT. This gives the protein CASRGDRGKAFF. The variable domain in full, with the rest retrieved from reference TRBV28 and TRBJ1-1, is DVKVTQSSRYLVKRTGEKVFLECVQDMDHENMFWYRQDPGLGLRLIYFSYDVKMKEKGDIPEGYSVSREKKERFSLILESASTNQTSMYLCASRGDRGKAFFGQGTRLTVV.

This clone has just a few counts. The sample holds other DNA sequences that translate to the same CDR3. This chain joins TRBV7-9 and TRBJ2-1, with TRBD2 matching over 9 bases. From germline, CDR1 is SEHNR and CDR2 FQNEAQ (reference sequence). The CDR3 runs 16 residues. J lost 3 bases, V lost 0 bases, and 3 bases had no gene match. CDR3 sequence reads: CASSLALAGSYNEQFF. The DNA of the CDR3 is TGTGCCAGCAGCTTAGCGCTAGCGGGGAGCTACAATGAGCAGTTCTTC. The complete variable domain, with remaining parts taken from reference TRBV7-9 and TRBJ2-1, reads DTGVSQNPRHKITKRGQNVTFRCDPISEHNRLYWYRQTLGQGPEFLTYFQNEAQLEKSRLLSDRFSAERPKGSFSTLEIQRTEQGDSAMYLCASSLALAGSYNEQFFGPGTRLTVL.

As for this clone: Other DNA sequences in the same sample also yield this CDR3. The gene calls are TRBV5-1 and TRBJ2-2, with a tentative D call TRBD1 (5 bases). CDR3 length: 15 amino acids. Trimming pared 1 base from V and 3 bases from J, leaving 10 bases between. Germline assignment: CDR1 SGHRS and CDR2 YFSETQ. Written as DNA, the CDR3 is TGCGCCAGCAGCTTGAGAACAGGAGACACCGGGGAGCTGTTTTTT. Its translation: CASSLRTGDTGELFF.

This chain uses TRBV9 with TRBJ1-1; D is ambiguous. V lost 6 bases and J lost 5, with 11 bases in between. The CDR3 extends over 12 amino acids. In germline, CDR1 is SGDLS, CDR2 YYNGEE. CDR3: CASTPLGTEAFF. The CDR3 DNA follows: TGTGCCAGCACCCCCCTAGGGACTGAAGCTTTCTTT.

The rearrangement uses TRBV19 and TRBJ1-1, with D possibly TRBD1 on 5 matching bases. This CDR3 comprises 13 residues. From germline, CDR1 is LNHDA and CDR2 SQIVND (reference sequence). Trimming cost V 4 bases and J 2 bases, with 8 bases left between them. The chain's CDR3 is CASSRTLNTEAFF. The CDR3 nucleotides read TGTGCCAGTAGTAGGACACTTAACACTGAAGCTTTCTTT.

This clone occurred once. V is TRBV6-6 and J is TRBJ1-5, with TRBD1 identical over 7 bases. V lost 6 bases, J lost 7 bases, and 9 bases stayed unmatched. CDR3 length: 14 amino acids. From germline, CDR1 is MNHNY and CDR2 SVGAGI (reference sequence). Here the CDR3 DNA reads TGTGCCAGCAGCGGAGACAGGGTGGGGCAGCCCCAGCATTTT. Amino acids: CASSGDRVGQPQHF.

The CDR3 bases are TGTGCCAGCAGCTTGGATCCCAGGGGGGGCGCTGAAGCTTTCTTT. It codes for CASSLDPRGGAEAFF. The chain carries TRBV5-4 and TRBJ1-1, with 7 bases matching TRBD1. Germline CDR1 reads SGHNT; CDR2 reads YYREEE (reference sequence). The trim removed 0 bases at V and 6 bases at J, leaving 8 bases unmatched. This CDR3 region has 15 residues.

The chain combines TRBV10-2 with TRBJ2-1; no reliable D call. This CDR3 is 11 amino acids long. The V end was cut by 6 bases, the J end by 9 bases, with 9 bases between. Germline CDR1 WSHSY, CDR2 SAAADI. The CDR3 protein is CASSSSGEQFF. The CDR3 DNA follows: TGCGCCAGCAGCAGTTCGGGTGAGCAGTTCTTC.

The CDR3 loop reads CASSLGSGGIGSYNEQFF. DNA of the CDR3: TGTGCCAGCAGCTTAGGTAGCGGGGGGATAGGCTCCTACAATGAGCAGTTCTTC. This chain uses TRBV7-9 with TRBJ2-1, with TRBD2 matching over 10 bases. CDR3 length: 18 residues. Unmatched junction bases numbered 6, after V lost 1 base and J lost 0 bases. CDR1 and CDR2 from the germline V gene are SEHNR and FQNEAQ (reference sequence).

The CDR3 loop reads CASSQGIAGDTQYF. For the CDR3, the DNA is TGTGCCAGCAGCCAAGGGATAGCGGGCGATACGCAGTATTTT. V is TRBV3-1 (or the pseudogene TRBV3-2) and J is TRBJ2-3; 7 bases match TRBD2. The CDR3 is 14 amino acids. V gave up 1 base and J gave up 6 bases; unmatched junction bases: 4. Germline V gene sequence: CDR1 LGHDT, CDR2 YNNKEL (reference sequence).

J is TRBJ1-1 and V is TRBV2; unclear D gene. There are 13 residues in the CDR3. Per the germline V gene, CDR1 is SNHLY and CDR2 is FYNNEI. The V gene lost 3 bases and the J gene lost 7 bases, with 12 bases spanning the gap. The CDR3 here is CASSERVNGEAFF. DNA of the CDR3: TGTGCCAGCAGTGAGAGGGTGAACGGTGAAGCTTTCTTT.

The V and J genes are TRBV6-6 and TRBJ2-7; D may be TRBD2 (5 bases). The V gene lost 0 bases and the J gene lost 7 bases, with 19 bases spanning the gap. Germline CDR1 is MNHNY and CDR2 is SVGAGI (reference sequence). This CDR3 region has 16 residues. DNA for the CDR3: TGTGCCAGCAGTTACTCGGGTCCGGGGTCAATGGGAGAGCAGTACTTC. This translates into CASSYSGPGSMGEQYF.

The chain combines TRBV27 with TRBJ1-6, with 7 bases matching TRBD1. Germline CDR1 and CDR2: MNHEY and SMNVEV (reference sequence). CDR3 length equals 15 residues. Germline trimming cut 7 bases from V and 5 bases from J; bases unmatched to any gene: 8. The CDR3 nucleotides read TGTGCCAGCAAAGCAAGACAGGGAAATAATTCACCCCTCCACTTT. Its translation is CASKARQGNNSPLHF.